The sequence of this T cell receptor (beta chain) was determined in a study of regulatory T cells in long-lasting Graves disease (dated by TCRdb to 2020 to 2023). Study-level background: Persistent Graves' disease was defined as persistently positive TSH receptor autoantibodies together with antithyroid drug treatment for over 5 years. A total of around 35 samples were covered by TCR sequencing, comprising approximately 13 persistent and some 20 newly diagnosed Graves' disease patients. The study was conducted in China and was registered as a clinical trial. Peripheral blood TCR sequencing and RNA sequencing compared persistent Graves' disease patients with newly diagnosed Graves' disease patients. In the clinical cohort, patients with persistent Graves' disease had used antithyroid drugs for an average of around 9.3 years.

This clonotype came up many times. Its antigen remains unidentified. No base quality information exists; no much larger clone differs at one position. The time point label for this specimen denotes: persistent/refractory GD, antithyroid drugs over 5 years with positive TRAb. For both TCR sequencing and RNA sequencing, RNA was extracted from PBMCs in TRIzol. The diagnosis of Graves' disease followed American Thyroid Association guidelines. The patients came from an endocrinology department in Xi'an, China. From each patient, around 9.3 milliliters of peripheral blood was collected into an EDTA anticoagulant tube. Ficoll Paque Plus density gradient separation was used to isolate PBMCs, and no additional T cell sorting was done. An Agilent 2100 Bioanalyzer and agarose gel were used to check RNA quality, and a NanoDrop 2000 was used to measure RNA concentration. Overall study results and their limits: Patients with persistent disease shared more public clonotypes (around 2,500) than newly diagnosed patients did (more than 900). Because the primary lesion, thyroid tissue, could not be accessed, the study looked at peripheral blood alone. Sequencing and analysis were restricted to the TCR beta chain. As a limitation, the authors acknowledged that the small sample size may reduce accuracy. Compared with newly diagnosed patients, patients with persistent Graves' disease had lower TCR Shannon entropy and fewer highly expanded clones, which suggests clonal expansion. TRBV28, TRBJ1-2 and TRBJ2-5 were preferentially used in persistent disease, while TRBV20-1 and TRBJ2-1 were favored in newly diagnosed disease.

The CDR3 starts with the cysteine, ends with the phenylalanine, and has 15 residues. The entry retains the CDR3 DNA only, 45 bases that are in frame from base 1. The junction shows trimming of 3 bases on V and 4 bases on J, and the gene matches do not reach 8 bases of it. The library relied on multiplex PCR. These reads were obtained on an Illumina HiSeq 4000. CDR3 regions were amplified by Arm-PCR with iRepertoire HTBI primers to construct TCR beta libraries. Gel purification was performed on PCR products prior to sequencing. The paper's processing steps were these. Gene usage analysis of CDR3 amino acid clonotypes used the approximately 62 TRBV and around 13 TRBJ segments found across samples. Filtered high-quality paired reads were merged into contigs using COPE and FqMerger. BLAST was used to align contigs to IMGT TRBV, TRBD and TRBJ reference genes, and CDR3 was defined according to IMGT. Clonotypes above 0.1% frequency were classified as highly expanded clones. Repertoire diversity was measured by Shannon entropy, and V-J evenness by the Gini coefficient. Public clonotypes were defined as clonotypes shared by more than one individual. Using fastp trimming at Q25 and MiXCR clonotype assembly, TCRdb reanalyzed the public sequencing data and kept in-frame beta chains. Rows are combined by CDR3 protein, so each entry shows the most common genes and DNA. None of the V and J calls come from the authors' own analysis; TCRdb made them. The sample profile shows fewer than 400,000 distinct CDR3 sequences; around 20% of them were found once. The ten top clones hold about 20% of the sample.

The input for sequencing was peripheral blood mononuclear cells (PBMCs), taken when the disease was refractory, from a patient treated with antithyroid drugs. The chain is encoded by TRBV12-3 or TRBV12-4 joined to TRBJ1-2; TRBD1 agrees with 7 junctional bases. The clonotype originates from a female donor with Graves disease. The CDR3 here reads CASSFTHRDSYGYTF. The DNA sequence is as follows: TGTGCCAGCAGTTTCACCCACCGGGACAGCTATGGCTACACCTTC.